This TCR beta chain originates from a study of ipilimumab plus nivolumab after autologous stem cell transplantation. About the research overall: The myeloma group: high-risk transplant-naive, or relapse within 3 years after first autologous transplant.

Using immunoSEQ multiplex PCR, the repertoire was profiled, and TCRdb retains in-frame clones only, with some absent. Of about 43,000 clones in the sample, over 75% were seen once. The origin of this receptor is a male donor with multiple myeloma. Source: PBMCs, taken in a trial of ipilimumab plus nivolumab as post-transplant consolidation.

CDR3 residues: CASSQGTAGNTEAFF. The CDR3 DNA reads TGCGCCAGCAGCCAAGGGACCGCCGGCAACACTGAAGCTTTCTTT. J is TRBJ1-1 and V is TRBV4-3; D gene ambiguous. Trimming left V 1 base short and J 2 bases short, with 11 bases between. The germline V gene encodes CDR1 LGHNA and CDR2 YSLEER. This CDR3 comprises 15 residues.